This T cell receptor beta chain was profiled in a study of blood T cells in healthy people across ages. Study-wide results and caveats: Diversity estimated from one million T cells was considered an underestimate.

CDR1 SGHTA and CDR2 FQGNSA come from the germline V gene. V lost 5 bases and J lost 3, with 20 bases in between. This CDR3 has 16 residues. A J-beta primer mix and a sample-barcoded 5' primer were used in a second PCR of roughly 6 to 11 cycles. TCRdb re-derived calls from the 5' RACE reads in MiXCR, one entry per CDR3 protein. The sample holds about 1.8 million distinct CDR3 sequences, 49% seen once. Each sample yielded at least 5.5 micrograms of PBMC total RNA. Worth noting for this clonotype: Its antigen remains unidentified.

The specimen was blood. The J gene is TRBJ2-7, the V gene TRBV7-2; the D gene could be TRBD1 or TRBD2 (5 bases each). This clonotype was obtained from a woman aged 40 to 55 in good health. As DNA, the CDR3 is TGTGCCAGCAGCCTCCAGTCCACTAGTGGGGGCTACGAGCAGTACTTC. Amino acid sequence: CASSLQSTSGGYEQYF.